Listed below are T cell receptor beta chains from one sample, sequenced in a study of T cell responses to AZD1222 COVID-19 vaccine. The data were produced by immunoSEQ multiplex PCR, yet TCRdb's version contains in-frame clones alone and is incomplete. The sample records approximately 150,000 clones, 85% to 95% being singletons. The sample here was peripheral blood, taken on day 0 of AZD1222 vaccination. Receptors were obtained from an adult in good health. Each CDR3 is given with its conserved first and last residue. Each record gives: V gene, D gene, J gene, clone size, CDR3 protein, CDR3 DNA. D genes are given only for firm matches. Only some rows state a clone size, as once, few, many or a class for expanded clones.

TRBV2	TRBD1	TRBJ1-5	.	CASSKEQGIRVQPQHF	TGTGCCAGCAGCAAAGAACAGGGGATAAGGGTTCAGCCCCAGCATTTT
TRBV30	.	TRBJ1-2	.	CAWSRGGAIYGYTF	TGTGCCTGGAGTCGGGGGGGCGCTATCTATGGCTACACCTTC
TRBV14	.	TRBJ2-7	.	CASSQDGRAREQYF	TGTGCCAGCAGCCAAGACGGAAGGGCGAGGGAGCAGTACTTC
TRBV19	.	TRBJ2-5	.	CASSIGRGKYF	TGTGCCAGTAGTATAGGTCGAGGGAAGTACTTC
TRBV11-2	TRBD2	TRBJ2-1	.	CASSLGTGGPTHEQFF	TGTGCCAGCAGCTTGGGAACGGGGGGGCCCACCCATGAGCAGTTCTTC
TRBV6-6	.	TRBJ1-2	.	CASSLDSLQGYTF	TGTGCCAGCAGTCTGGACAGCCTGCAGGGCTACACCTTC
TRBV5-6	.	TRBJ1-1	.	CASRLDGDVMNTEAFF	TGTGCCAGCAGGCTGGACGGGGATGTGATGAACACTGAAGCTTTCTTT
TRBV6-2/TRBV6-3	TRBD2	TRBJ2-3	.	CASSWETSGSWADTQYF	TGTGCCAGCAGTTGGGAGACTAGCGGGAGTTGGGCAGATACGCAGTATTTT
TRBV19	.	TRBJ2-3	.	CASGILGRGADTQYF	TGTGCCAGTGGTATTTTGGGCAGGGGGGCAGATACGCAGTATTTT
TRBV6-5	.	TRBJ2-3	.	CASSYSGSITDTQYF	TGTGCCAGCAGTTACTCGGGCTCCATCACAGATACGCAGTATTTT
TRBV5-6	TRBD1	TRBJ1-4	once	CASSSGQGSEKLFF	TGTGCCAGCAGCTCGGGACAGGGCAGTGAAAAACTGTTTTTT
TRBV4-1	TRBD2	TRBJ2-5	.	CASSQGWGASGAQETQYF	TGCGCCAGCAGCCAAGGGTGGGGGGCTAGCGGGGCTCAAGAGACCCAGTACTTC
TRBV28	.	TRBJ2-1	once	CASRPLAHSSYNEQFF	TGTGCCAGCAGGCCCCTAGCGCATAGCTCCTACAATGAGCAGTTCTTC
TRBV2	.	TRBJ1-5	.	CASSGENREMNQPQHF	TGTGCCAGCAGTGGAGAAAACAGGGAGATGAATCAGCCCCAGCATTTT
TRBV9	.	TRBJ1-3	.	CASSVGAGPGNTIYF	TGTGCCAGCAGCGTAGGGGCAGGCCCTGGAAACACCATATATTTT
TRBV5-1	.	TRBJ1-1	.	CASSSRGDTEAFF	TGCGCCAGCAGCTCACGGGGAGACACTGAAGCTTTCTTT
TRBV7-8	.	TRBJ2-7	.	CASNARTVGHEQYF	TGTGCCAGCAACGCTCGGACAGTTGGACACGAGCAGTACTTC
TRBV5-4	.	TRBJ1-2	.	CASSLDWGDYGYTF	TGTGCCAGCAGCTTGGACTGGGGAGACTATGGCTACACCTTC
TRBV24-1	.	TRBJ2-5	once	CATSDGRDRTRETQYF	TGTGCCACCAGTGACGGTAGGGACCGGACACGAGAGACCCAGTACTTC
TRBV29-1	.	TRBJ1-2	.	CSVPGRLANYGYTF	TGCAGCGTTCCTGGACGTCTCGCTAACTATGGCTACACCTTC
TRBV5-1	.	TRBJ2-1	.	CASSLERGTYNEQFF	TGCGCCAGCAGCTTAGAGAGGGGGACTTACAATGAGCAGTTCTTC
TRBV30	TRBD1	TRBJ1-5	.	CAWSEGQPNQPQHF	TGTGCCTGGAGTGAGGGACAGCCTAATCAGCCCCAGCATTTT
TRBV6-2/TRBV6-3	TRBD2	TRBJ2-7	.	CASSYRAGDYEQYF	TGTGCCAGCAGTTACCGAGCGGGGGATTACGAGCAGTACTTC
TRBV9	.	TRBJ1-2	.	CASSKANQGSYGYTF	TGTGCCAGCAGTAAAGCCAATCAGGGAAGCTATGGCTACACCTTC
TRBV28	.	TRBJ1-1	.	CASSFGNTEAFF	TGTGCCAGCAGTTTTGGCAACACTGAAGCTTTCTTT
TRBV5-1	.	TRBJ1-1	.	CASSLVRGSSEAFF	TGCGCCAGCAGCTTGGTCCGGGGATCGAGTGAAGCTTTCTTT
TRBV2	.	TRBJ2-6	.	CASSVDGYSGANVLTF	TGTGCCAGCAGTGTGGACGGATACTCTGGGGCCAACGTCCTGACTTTC
TRBV7-9	.	TRBJ1-6	.	CASSYTGGMGTPLHF	TGTGCCAGCAGCTATACGGGGGGGATGGGGACACCCCTCCACTTT
TRBV7-3	TRBD2	TRBJ2-1	.	CASSVYSGYSYNEQFF	TGTGCCAGCAGCGTTTATAGCGGGTACTCCTACAATGAGCAGTTCTTC
TRBV19	.	TRBJ1-5	.	CASSADTGDQPQHF	TGTGCCAGTAGTGCGGACACCGGGGATCAGCCCCAGCATTTT
TRBV10-3	TRBD1	TRBJ1-2	.	CAISPDRGRGGYTF	TGTGCCATCAGCCCGGACAGGGGGCGGGGTGGCTACACCTTC
TRBV10-2	.	TRBJ1-2	.	CASASGVKANYGYTF	TGCGCCAGCGCTTCAGGGGTGAAAGCTAACTATGGCTACACCTTC
TRBV7-8	.	TRBJ1-1	.	CASSSGEIEAFF	TGTGCCAGCAGCTCTGGAGAGATTGAAGCTTTCTTT
TRBV5-6	TRBD1	TRBJ1-2	.	CASSRDRVSYGYTF	TGTGCCAGCAGCCGGGACAGGGTGAGCTATGGCTACACCTTC
TRBV10-3	.	TRBJ1-2	.	CAISEGRGDYGYTF	TGTGCCATCAGTGAGGGGAGGGGCGACTATGGCTACACCTTC
TRBV4-3	.	TRBJ1-3	.	CASSQDRALPGNTIYF	TGCGCCAGCAGCCAAGATAGGGCATTACCTGGAAACACCATATATTTT
TRBV5-4	.	TRBJ1-4	.	CASSLRDNEKLFF	TGTGCCAGCAGCTTGAGGGATAATGAAAAACTGTTTTTT
TRBV5-1	.	TRBJ2-1	.	CASSLGGRGDNEQFF	TGCGCCAGCAGCTTGGGGGGGCGCGGGGACAATGAGCAGTTCTTC
TRBV2	.	TRBJ1-2	.	CASSESLGNYGYTF	TGTGCCAGCAGTGAATCGCTGGGAAACTATGGCTACACCTTC
TRBV5-1	TRBD1	TRBJ1-4	.	CASSSGGTPTNEKLFF	TGCGCCAGCAGCTCAGGGGGTACACCAACTAATGAAAAACTGTTTTTT
TRBV28	.	TRBJ2-1	.	CASSRTSYEQFF	TGTGCCAGCAGTAGAACTAGTTATGAGCAGTTCTTC
TRBV5-8	.	TRBJ2-5	.	CASSLAETQYF	TGTGCCAGCAGCTTGGCGGAGACCCAGTACTTC
TRBV2	.	TRBJ1-6	.	CACHRDPNSPLHF	TGTGCCTGCCACAGGGATCCCAACTCACCCCTCCACTTT
TRBV27	TRBD1	TRBJ1-5	.	CASSSQGAGQPQHF	TGTGCCAGCAGCTCACAGGGGGCGGGACAGCCCCAGCATTTT
TRBV11-2	.	TRBJ1-5	once	CASSLDAGFDQPQHF	TGTGCCAGCAGCTTAGATGCAGGGTTTGATCAGCCCCAGCATTTT
TRBV11-2	TRBD2	TRBJ2-3	many	CASSGLGVTLNTQYF	TGTGCCAGCAGCGGACTAGGGGTGACACTGAATACGCAGTATTTT